One and the same sample provided the 16 T cell receptor beta chains below, sequenced in a study of T cell responses to AZD1222 COVID-19 vaccine. This table comes from immunoSEQ multiplex PCR, and its TCRdb copy is limited to in-frame clones, with some not included. The sample holds about 100,000 clones; 80% to 90% are singletons and the top ten take approximately 15%. Source: peripheral blood, taken on day 0 of AZD1222 vaccination. The receptor set was obtained from an adult in good health.

The CDR3, as DNA: TGTGCCAGCAGCTTAAACCCGCCGACTAGCGGGGCTGAGCAGTTCTTC. It specifies CASSLNPPTSGAEQFF. This chain connects TRBV7-3 to TRBJ2-1; 11 bases agree with TRBD2. J lost 9 bases, V lost 1 base, and 8 bases had no gene match. CDR1 and CDR2 from the germline V gene are SGHTA and FQGTGA. The CDR3 has 16 amino acids.

V usage is TRBV12-5 and J usage is TRBJ1-1; weak D call: TRBD1 (6 bases). The CDR3 is 14 residues long. V was shortened by 5 bases and J by 0 bases, with 10 bases between the two germline ends. In germline, CDR1 is LGHNT, CDR2 FRNRAP. The CDR3, as DNA: TGTGCTAGTGGTCGACAGGTCATGAACACTGAAGCTTTCTTT. It specifies CASGRQVMNTEAFF.

The gene calls are TRBV10-3 and TRBJ2-1, with 9 bases matching TRBD1. The CDR3 spans 17 residues. CDR1 ENHRY and CDR2 SYGVKD come from the germline V gene. The ends lost 3 bases at V and 4 bases at J; junction bases unmatched: 10. The CDR3 sequence is CAISESALGQGYNEQFF. The CDR3 DNA reads TGTGCCATCAGTGAATCGGCTCTGGGACAGGGTTACAATGAGCAGTTCTTC.

The chain links TRBV5-1 to TRBJ1-2; D perhaps matches TRBD1 (6 bases). CDR1 and CDR2 from the germline V gene are SGHRS and YFSETQ. Deletions cut 5 bases from V and 4 bases from J, with 24 bases between. CDR3 length: 17 residues. This CDR3 reads CASSNPGGQTSTYGYTF. The DNA for the CDR3 is TGCGCCAGCAGTAATCCTGGGGGACAAACATCGACCTATGGCTACACCTTC.

The chain uses TRBV27 and TRBJ2-7; TRBD1 matches at 8 bases. The CDR3 is made up of 15 amino acids. Germline V gives CDR1 MNHEY, CDR2 SMNVEV (reference sequence). Losses at the gene ends were 3 bases for V and 1 base for J; bases not matched to a gene: 5. The CDR3 protein is CASSFSGQGSYEQYF. Written as DNA, the CDR3 is TGTGCCAGCAGTTTCTCCGGACAGGGATCCTACGAGCAGTACTTC.

This clone was detected only a few times. Other DNA sequences within the sample encode an identical CDR3. V and J are TRBV4-1 and TRBJ2-7; TRBD2 is a possible D gene (6 bases). The CDR3 contains 13 residues. V was trimmed by 1 base and J by 4 bases, leaving 8 bases between them. Germline CDR1 and CDR2: MGHRA and YSYEKL. CDR3 amino acids: CASSQAAGYEQYF. CDR3 in DNA: TGCGCCAGCAGCCAAGCCGCGGGGTACGAGCAGTACTTC.

The rearrangement uses TRBV2 and TRBJ1-4, with 7 bases matching TRBD1. From germline, CDR1 is SNHLY and CDR2 FYNNEI. With 5 bases clipped from V and 8 bases from J, the junction kept 8 bases outside the gene matches. The CDR3 is 14 amino acids. CDR3 DNA: TGTGCCAGCAGTCCACAGGGGACGAAAGAAAAACTGTTTTTT. This translates into CASSPQGTKEKLFF.

CDR3 sequence reads: CASSLIAGGSRIGELFF. The CDR3 DNA follows: TGTGCCAGCAGCTTGATAGCGGGAGGCTCGAGGATTGGGGAGCTGTTTTTT. The chain combines TRBV5-5 with TRBJ2-2, with 10 bases aligning to TRBD2. The germline CDR1 and CDR2 sequences are SGHKS and YYEKEE (reference sequence). V lost 1 base and J lost 8; bases outside the gene matches: 11. The CDR3 sequence is 17 residues long.

The chain combines TRBV6-1 with TRBJ1-6; no reliable D call. The CDR3 has 12 residues. Germline V gives CDR1 MNHNS, CDR2 SASEGT. V was cut by 6 bases and J by 8 bases, with 8 bases left in between. The CDR3 bases are TGTGCCAGCAGCCTTCAAGATTCACCCCTCCACTTT. Amino acid sequence: CASSLQDSPLHF.

CDR3 loop: CASSLLETGELFF. The CDR3 bases are TGTGCCAGCAGCTTACTTGAGACCGGGGAGCTGTTTTTT. This chain uses TRBV7-9 with TRBJ2-2; D remains ambiguous. Germline CDR1 is SEHNR and CDR2 is FQNEAQ (reference sequence). The CDR3 runs 13 residues. The germline V and J ends were trimmed by 2 bases and 5 bases, with 6 bases remaining between them.

V and J are TRBV20-1 and TRBJ2-5; D is perhaps TRBD2 (5 bases). The CDR3 is 11 amino acids. Trimming cost V 6 bases and J 5 bases, with 10 bases left between them. Germline V gene lookup returns CDR1 DFQATT and CDR2 SNEGSKA (reference sequence). As DNA, the CDR3 is TGCAGTGCCGTGGGCGGGGAGACCCAGTACTTC. Translating gives CSAVGGETQYF.

The V call is TRBV5-5, the J call TRBJ2-7; no firm D call. CDR3 length: 16 residues. Per germline, CDR1 SGHKS and CDR2 YYEKEE (reference sequence). The V end lost 0 bases, the J end lost 5 bases, and 18 bases lay between the germline ends. The CDR3 sequence is CASSLDLWQPGDEQYF. DNA for the CDR3: TGTGCCAGCAGCTTGGATCTTTGGCAGCCTGGGGACGAGCAGTACTTC.

This clone appeared once. The chain employs TRBV27 and TRBJ2-7, with a weak D call TRBD2 (6 bases). Germline V gene lookup returns CDR1 MNHEY and CDR2 SMNVEV (reference sequence). The CDR3 totals 15 residues. Trimming left V 5 bases short and J 2 bases short, with 16 bases between. The CDR3 DNA sequence: TGTGCCAGCAGTCTAATCCCGGGACTGACCTACGAGCAGTACTTC. This sequence encodes CASSLIPGLTYEQYF.

This clone was seen only once. V usage is TRBV5-1 and J usage is TRBJ2-1; D gene uncertain. The germline V gene encodes CDR1 SGHRS and CDR2 YFSETQ. Trimming removed 0 bases from V and 9 bases from J, with 10 bases in between. The CDR3 sequence is 13 residues long. CDR3 sequence: CASSLVFAFEQFF. The CDR3 DNA sequence: TGCGCCAGCAGCTTGGTTTTCGCGTTTGAGCAGTTCTTC. Full variable domain (missing parts from reference TRBV5-1 and TRBJ2-1): KAGVTQTPRYLIKTRGQQVTLSCSPISGHRSVSWYQQTPGQGLQFLFEYFSETQRNKGNFPGRFSGRQFSNSRSEMNVSTLELGDSALYLCASSLVFAFEQFFGPGTRLTVL.

The chain has TRBV29-1 and TRBJ1-2, with a possible D match to TRBD1 (6 bases). Germline V CDR1 and CDR2: SQVTM, ANQGSEA. Trimming cost V 8 bases and J 2 bases, with 9 bases left between them. CDR3 length: 11 residues. CDR3 amino acids: CSTTGNYGYTF. For the CDR3, the DNA is TGCAGCACGACAGGAAACTATGGCTACACCTTC.

The chain joins TRBV30 to TRBJ2-3; TRBD2 matches at 16 bases. Per germline, CDR1 GTSNPN and CDR2 SVGIG (reference sequence). CDR3 length: 16 residues. V gave up 2 bases and J gave up 5 bases; unmatched junction bases: 4. CDR3 nucleotides: TGTGCCTGGAGTAAGGGACTAGCGGGAGGGGGAGATACGCAGTATTTT. Residues: CAWSKGLAGGGDTQYF.